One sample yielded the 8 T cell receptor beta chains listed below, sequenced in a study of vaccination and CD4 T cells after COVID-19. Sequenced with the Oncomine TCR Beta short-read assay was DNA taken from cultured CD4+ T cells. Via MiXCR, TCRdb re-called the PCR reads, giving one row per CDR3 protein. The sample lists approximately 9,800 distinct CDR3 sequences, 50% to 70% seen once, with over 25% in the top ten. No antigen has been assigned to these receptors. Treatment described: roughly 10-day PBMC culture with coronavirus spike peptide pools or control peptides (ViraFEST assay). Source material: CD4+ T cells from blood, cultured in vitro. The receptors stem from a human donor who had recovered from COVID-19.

CDR3 sequence reads: CASSGHPGATEAFF. The DNA for the CDR3 is TGTGCCAGCAGTGGACACCCCGGCGCGACTGAAGCTTTCTTT. The V gene is TRBV6-1, the J gene TRBJ1-1; no clear D. Trimming removed 4 bases from V and 5 bases from J, with 14 bases in between. There are 14 residues in the CDR3. Germline loops: CDR1 MNHNS, CDR2 SASEGT.

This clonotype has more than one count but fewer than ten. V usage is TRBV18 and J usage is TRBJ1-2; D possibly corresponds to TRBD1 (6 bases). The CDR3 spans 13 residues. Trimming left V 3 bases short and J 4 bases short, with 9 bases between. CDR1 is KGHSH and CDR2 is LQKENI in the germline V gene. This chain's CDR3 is CASSPDRLYGYTF. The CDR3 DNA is TGTGCCAGCTCACCCGACAGGCTCTATGGCTACACCTTC. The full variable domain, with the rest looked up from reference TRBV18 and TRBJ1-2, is NAGVMQNPRHLVRRRGQEARLRCSPMKGHSHVYWYRQLPEEGLKFMVYLQKENIIDESGMPKERFSAEFPKEGPSILRIQQVVRGDSAAYFCASSPDRLYGYTFGSGTRLTVV.

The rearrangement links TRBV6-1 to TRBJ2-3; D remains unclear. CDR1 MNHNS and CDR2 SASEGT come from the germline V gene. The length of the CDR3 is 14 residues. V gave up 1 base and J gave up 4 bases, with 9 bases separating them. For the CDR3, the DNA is TGTGCCAGCAGTGAAGAGTGGGTTGCAGATACGCAGTATTTT. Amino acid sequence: CASSEEWVADTQYF.

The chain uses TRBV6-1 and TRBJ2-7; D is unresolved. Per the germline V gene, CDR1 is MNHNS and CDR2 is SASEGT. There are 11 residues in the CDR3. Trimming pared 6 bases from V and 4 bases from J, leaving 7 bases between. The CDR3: CASSPLYEQYF. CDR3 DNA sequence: TGTGCCAGCAGCCCCCTATACGAGCAGTACTTC.

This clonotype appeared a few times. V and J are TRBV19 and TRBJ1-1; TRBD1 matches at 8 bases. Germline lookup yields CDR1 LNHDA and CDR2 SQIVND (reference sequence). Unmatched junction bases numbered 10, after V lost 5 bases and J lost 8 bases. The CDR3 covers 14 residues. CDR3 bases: TGTGCCAGTAGTCTCCTTTTCACAGGGGGGGAAGCTTTCTTT. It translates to CASSLLFTGGEAFF.

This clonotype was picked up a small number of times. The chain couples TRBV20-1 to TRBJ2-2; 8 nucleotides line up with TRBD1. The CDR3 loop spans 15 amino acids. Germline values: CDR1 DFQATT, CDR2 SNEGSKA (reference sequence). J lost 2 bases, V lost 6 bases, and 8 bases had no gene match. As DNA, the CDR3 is TGCAGTGCCCCGGACAGGGCCACCAACACCGGGGAGCTGTTTTTT. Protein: CSAPDRATNTGELFF.

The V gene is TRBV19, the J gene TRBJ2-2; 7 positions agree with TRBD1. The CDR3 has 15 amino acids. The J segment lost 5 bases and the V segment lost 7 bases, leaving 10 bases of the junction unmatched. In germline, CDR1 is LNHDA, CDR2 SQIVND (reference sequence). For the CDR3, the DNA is TGTGCCAGTACCTCCGACAGGGAAAGAACCGGGGAGCTGTTTTTT. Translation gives CASTSDRERTGELFF. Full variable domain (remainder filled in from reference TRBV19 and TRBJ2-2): DGGITQSPKYLFRKEGQNVTLSCEQNLNHDAMYWYRQDPGQGLRLIYYSQIVNDFQKGDIAEGYSVSREKKESFPLTVTSAQKNPTAFYLCASTSDRERTGELFFGEGSRLTVL.

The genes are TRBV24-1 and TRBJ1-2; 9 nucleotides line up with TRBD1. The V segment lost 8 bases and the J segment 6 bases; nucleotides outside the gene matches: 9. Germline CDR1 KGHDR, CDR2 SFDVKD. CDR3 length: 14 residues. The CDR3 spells CATNSGTGSDGYTF. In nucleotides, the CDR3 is TGTGCCACCAATTCCGGGACAGGGTCCGATGGCTACACCTTC.